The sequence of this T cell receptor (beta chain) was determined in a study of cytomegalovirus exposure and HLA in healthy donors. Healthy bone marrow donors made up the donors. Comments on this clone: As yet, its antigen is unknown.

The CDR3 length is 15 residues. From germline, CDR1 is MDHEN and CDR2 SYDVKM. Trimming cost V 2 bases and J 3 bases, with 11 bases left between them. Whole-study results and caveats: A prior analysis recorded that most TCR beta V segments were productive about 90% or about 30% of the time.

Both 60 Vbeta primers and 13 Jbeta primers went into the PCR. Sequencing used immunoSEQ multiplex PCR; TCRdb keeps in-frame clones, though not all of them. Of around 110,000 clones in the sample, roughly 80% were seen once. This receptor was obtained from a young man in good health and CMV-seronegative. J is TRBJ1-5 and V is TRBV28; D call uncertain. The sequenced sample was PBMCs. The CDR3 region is CASSLRGLVNQPQHF. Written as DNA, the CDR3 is TGTGCCAGCAGTTTAAGAGGCCTCGTCAATCAGCCCCAGCATTTT.